The clone carrying this TCR beta chain was counted at least ten times. The CDR3 consists of 15 residues. The germline gives CDR1 SGHTA, CDR2 FQGNSA. V was pared by 6 bases and J by 0 bases, with 13 bases between. TCRdb analysed the reads with MiXCR anew, one entry per CDR3 protein. The profile shows about 180,000 distinct CDR3 sequences, 13% to 15% of them singletons. This entry comes from a study of T cell repertoires in cytomegalovirus infection. Turning to the study itself: Matching HLA type and CMV infection were both indicated by public TCR beta signatures.

Sequencing used PBMCs. This clonotype originated in a human donor in good health (CMV status not recorded). Some clones in this sample may be carry-over from other donors' samples. The rearrangement joins TRBV7-2 to TRBJ2-3, with D maybe TRBD2 (6 bases). DNA of the CDR3: TGTGCCAGCAGTTCAAGCGGGCAAAGCACAGATACGCAGTATTTT. This gives the protein CASSSSGQSTDTQYF.